These 27 T cell receptor beta chains came from one sample sequenced in a study of monozygotic twins with cystic fibrosis. Profiled with immunoSEQ multiplex PCR; TCRdb holds only in-frame clones, not every one. There are about 35,000 clones in the sample; under 70% occur only once, and under 0.9% lies in the top ten. Material for sequencing was blood. These receptors all come from a girl aged 5 to 17 with cystic fibrosis.

The chain couples TRBV7-2 to TRBJ1-5; D not certain. Trimming left V 1 base short and J 7 bases short, with 5 bases between. CDR3 size: 12 residues. The germline V gene encodes CDR1 SGHTA and CDR2 FQGNSA. The DNA of the CDR3 is TGTGCCAGCAGCTTAGGTTCCCAGCCCCAGCATTTT. Its protein product is CASSLGSQPQHF. Based on the CDR3 plus reference TRBV7-2 and TRBJ1-5, the full variable domain is GAGVSQSPSNKVTEKGKDVELRCDPISGHTALYWYRQSLGQGLEFLIYFQGNSAPDKSGLPSDRFSAERTGGSVSTLTIQRTQQEDSAVYLCASSLGSQPQHFGDGTRLSIL.

The chain links TRBV6-6 to TRBJ1-2, with a possible D match to TRBD1 (5 bases). Between the trimmed V and J ends, which lost 7 bases and 4 bases, there was a span of 13 bases. Germline V gene lookup returns CDR1 MNHNY and CDR2 SVGAGI (reference sequence). The CDR3 sequence is 13 residues long. CDR3 loop: CASTVDSFYGYTF. DNA of the CDR3: TGTGCCAGCACCGTAGACAGTTTCTATGGCTACACCTTC.

The chain employs TRBV28 and TRBJ1-1; maybe TRBD1 (6 bases). The V gene lost 6 bases and the J gene lost 5 bases, with 16 bases spanning the gap. Germline values: CDR1 MDHEN, CDR2 SYDVKM. There are 14 residues in the CDR3. The CDR3 nucleotides are TGTGCCAGCAGGTGGGGGCTTGAAGAAACTGAAGCTTTCTTT. It is translated as CASRWGLEETEAFF.

V gene TRBV19 combines with J gene TRBJ2-1; 7 nucleotides agree with TRBD2. Trimming removed 3 bases from V and 7 bases from J; junction bases left unmatched: 9. This CDR3 is built from 15 residues. CDR1 LNHDA and CDR2 SQIVND come from the germline V gene (reference sequence). CDR3 DNA sequence: TGTGCCAGTAGTATGGTAGGACTAGGTTGGAATGAGCAGTTCTTC. Translated, it gives CASSMVGLGWNEQFF.

J is TRBJ2-7 and V is TRBV5-8; a possible D gene is TRBD2 (5 bases). The CDR3 has 17 residues. Trimming cost V 4 bases and J 0 bases, with 20 bases left between them. The germline V gene encodes CDR1 SGHTS and CDR2 YDEGEE. CDR3 DNA: TGTGCCAGCAGCCCCGGGCTAGTTTTGGCGGGCTCCTACGAGCAGTACGTC. It is translated as CASSPGLVLAGSYEQYV.

The chain joins TRBV4-1 to TRBJ2-1, with 8 bases matching TRBD2. The CDR3 covers 20 residues. Germline CDR1 reads MGHRA; CDR2 reads YSYEKL. The V gene end was trimmed by 3 bases and the J gene end by 5 bases; junction bases not matched to a gene: 21. The CDR3 coding sequence is TGCGCCAGCAGCCAGGAAAGGACTAGCCGGATGGGACGAACGCACAATGAGCAGTTCTTC. As protein: CASSQERTSRMGRTHNEQFF.

V is TRBV9 and J is TRBJ1-2; possibly TRBD1 for D (5 bases). The CDR3 is 15 amino acids. Trimming stripped 6 bases from V and 2 bases from J, with 17 bases between. Germline CDR1 reads SGDLS; CDR2 reads YYNGEE. In DNA, the CDR3 is TGTGCCAGCATACGGGGGGGACTAGCAAACTATGGCTACACCTTC. Amino acid sequence: CASIRGGLANYGYTF.

The chain employs TRBV9 and TRBJ2-7, with D perhaps matching TRBD2 (6 bases). CDR1 SGDLS and CDR2 YYNGEE come from the germline V gene. V lost 4 bases and J 5 bases, leaving 16 bases between the germline ends. This CDR3 contains 14 residues. As DNA, the CDR3 is TGTGCCAGCAGCAAATCCCCCGGGGGAGACGAGCAGTACTTC. Residues: CASSKSPGGDEQYF.

The genes are TRBV21-1 and TRBJ2-7. TRBV21-1 is designated a pseudogene. The CDR3 runs to 19 residues. CDR3 loop: CASSPRPGMVYKWCNEQYF. As DNA, the CDR3 is TGTGCCAGCAGCCCCCGACCCGGAATGGTATACAAGTGGTGTAACGAGCAGTACTTC.

J is TRBJ2-7 and V is TRBV7-2; D is unclear. Germline assignment: CDR1 SGHTA and CDR2 FQGNSA. The CDR3 has 14 residues. V lost 1 base to trimming and J lost 2 bases, with 9 bases between them. DNA of the CDR3: TGTGCCAGCAGCTTAGGAGACTTCACCTACGAGCAGTACTTC. Its translation is CASSLGDFTYEQYF.

The CDR3 DNA is TGTGCCAGCAGTCCTAGCGGGGTGAACACCGGGGAGCTGTTTTTT. The encoded protein is CASSPSGVNTGELFF. The V gene is TRBV6-5, the J gene TRBJ2-2; 9 bases match TRBD2. V lost 5 bases, J lost 1 base, and 2 bases stayed unmatched. The CDR3 contains 15 residues. CDR1 MNHEY and CDR2 SVGAGI come from the germline V gene.

The chain links TRBV6-5 to TRBJ1-1, with D hard to call. V was clipped by 0 bases and J by 7 bases, with 18 bases between them. Per the germline V gene, CDR1 is MNHEY and CDR2 is SVGAGI. The CDR3 contains 16 residues. CDR3 protein: CASSYSLGYRHYEAFF. DNA of the CDR3: TGTGCCAGCAGTTACTCGCTAGGGTATCGCCACTATGAAGCTTTCTTT.

The CDR3 reads CASSPLGGSSYEQYF. In DNA form, the CDR3 reads TGCGCCAGCAGCCCCCTGGGGGGTAGCTCCTACGAGCAGTACTTC. The gene calls are TRBV4-1 and TRBJ2-7, with D possibly being TRBD2 (6 bases). This CDR3 spans 15 amino acids. Trimming removed 4 bases from V and 0 bases from J, with 13 bases in between. Germline assignment: CDR1 MGHRA and CDR2 YSYEKL.

This clone appeared once. This sequence joins TRBV14 and TRBJ2-1, with 10 bases matching TRBD2. Losses at the gene ends were 1 base for V and 0 bases for J; bases not matched to a gene: 0. The CDR3 loop spans 16 amino acids. From germline, CDR1 is SGHDN and CDR2 FVKESK. The chain's CDR3 is CASSQVAGGSYNEQFF. In DNA form, the CDR3 reads TGTGCCAGCAGCCAAGTAGCGGGAGGCTCCTACAATGAGCAGTTCTTC.

The chain recombines TRBV7-2 with TRBJ1-2; 8 positions match TRBD1. The V segment lost 5 bases and the J segment 8 bases; nucleotides outside the gene matches: 19. The CDR3 spans 17 residues. The germline CDR1 and CDR2 sequences are SGHTA and FQGNSA. CDR3: CASSARTGSYSGIGYTF. DNA of the CDR3: TGTGCCAGCAGCGCCAGGACAGGGTCGTATTCGGGGATAGGCTACACCTTC.

This chain uses TRBV30 with TRBJ1-1; weak D call: TRBD1 (5 bases). V shed 3 bases and J shed 3 bases, with 8 bases lying between them. CDR1 GTSNPN and CDR2 SVGIG come from the germline V gene (reference sequence). This CDR3 region has 12 residues. For the CDR3, the DNA is TGTGCCTGGAGGGGGGGGGACACTGAAGCTTTCTTT. Protein sequence: CAWRGGDTEAFF.

The chain links TRBV18 to TRBJ2-5; TRBD2 aligns across 13 bases. The CDR3 has 16 amino acids. The germline V gene has CDR1 KGHSH and CDR2 LQKENI. Losses at the gene ends were 6 bases for V and 2 bases for J; bases not matched to a gene: 6. The chain's CDR3 is CASSRLLAGGQETQYF. DNA for the CDR3: TGTGCCAGCTCCCGCCTACTAGCGGGGGGGCAAGAGACCCAGTACTTC.

The chain recombines TRBV7-2 with TRBJ2-7; possible D gene TRBD1, 6 bases. The CDR3 extends over 16 amino acids. Germline V gene data show CDR1 as SGHTA and CDR2 as FQGNSA. V was pared by 0 bases and J by 0 bases, with 12 bases between. The CDR3 nucleotides are TGTGCCAGCAGCTTAGCGCTCAGGGGACACTCCTACGAGCAGTACTTC. Residues: CASSLALRGHSYEQYF. Using reference TRBV7-2 and TRBJ2-7 for the parts outside the CDR3, the full variable domain is GAGVSQSPSNKVTEKGKDVELRCDPISGHTALYWYRQSLGQGLEFLIYFQGNSAPDKSGLPSDRFSAERTGGSVSTLTIQRTQQEDSAVYLCASSLALRGHSYEQYFGPGTRLTVT.

The chain couples TRBV6-5 to TRBJ2-7, with D maybe TRBD1 (5 bases). V lost 2 bases and J lost 6, with 20 bases in between. The CDR3 is 16 residues long. The V gene's germline CDR1 is MNHEY and CDR2 SVGAGI. CDR3 protein: CASSYGAGYRPLEQYV. CDR3 DNA: TGTGCCAGCAGTTACGGGGCAGGATACCGCCCCCTCGAGCAGTACGTC.

The V call is TRBV5-1, the J call TRBJ2-5; 9 bases are shared with TRBD2. The germline V gene encodes CDR1 SGHRS and CDR2 YFSETQ. The trim removed 0 bases at V and 5 bases at J, leaving 8 bases unmatched. The CDR3 runs 16 residues. CDR3 DNA sequence: TGCGCCAGCAGCTTGGGACTAGCGGTCTTTAGTGAGACCCAGTACTTC. Translation gives CASSLGLAVFSETQYF.

The chain is built from TRBV25-1 and TRBJ2-7; D possibly corresponds to TRBD2 (6 bases). The CDR3 length is 14 residues. Trimming left V 2 bases short and J 3 bases short, with 11 bases between. Germline-derived CDR1 and CDR2 are MGHDK and SYGVNS. CDR3 protein: CASSEPGDLYEQYF. The CDR3, as DNA: TGTGCCAGCAGTGAACCGGGAGATCTCTACGAGCAGTACTTC.

In its sample, this clone was seen a few times. This chain uses TRBV30 with TRBJ1-2; no clear D gene. The germline V and J ends were trimmed by 5 bases and 3 bases, with 10 bases remaining between them. This CDR3 is 12 amino acids long. Germline CDR1 GTSNPN, CDR2 SVGIG (reference sequence). As DNA, the CDR3 is TGTGCCTGGGGAGGGATTGACTATGGCTACACCTTC. Translated, it gives CAWGGIDYGYTF.

This CDR3 reads CASSLRVPGANVLTF. The CDR3 DNA is TGTGCCAGCAGCTTGAGGGTGCCTGGGGCCAACGTCCTGACTTTC. The V gene is TRBV5-4, the J gene TRBJ2-6; D is unclear. Per the germline V gene, CDR1 is SGHNT and CDR2 is YYREEE (reference sequence). V gave up 1 base and J gave up 2 bases, with 7 bases separating them. This CDR3 has 15 amino acids.

J is TRBJ1-3 and V is TRBV30, with D perhaps TRBD1 (6 bases). The V end was cut by 1 base, the J end by 0 bases, with 10 bases between. This CDR3 region has 15 residues. Germline V gene data show CDR1 as GTSNPN and CDR2 as SVGIG (reference sequence). CDR3 amino acids: CAWSGDRHSGNTIYF. In DNA form, the CDR3 reads TGTGCCTGGAGTGGCGACAGGCACTCTGGAAACACCATATATTTT.

This clone was seen more than once but under ten times. The chain carries TRBV6-1 and TRBJ1-2; TRBD1 matches at 8 bases. The CDR3 is 15 amino acids. Losses at the gene ends were 9 bases for V and 1 base for J; bases not matched to a gene: 10. The germline V gene has CDR1 MNHNS and CDR2 SASEGT. The CDR3 loop reads CASFRRTGYNYGYTF. CDR3 sequence (DNA): TGTGCCAGTTTTCGGAGGACAGGGTATAACTATGGCTACACCTTC.

The CDR3 sequence is CASSSITTGGNTIYF. The CDR3 coding sequence is TGTGCCAGCAGCTCTATAACAACAGGAGGAAACACCATATATTTT. V and J are TRBV5-6 and TRBJ1-3; D may be TRBD1 (5 bases). Between the trimmed V and J ends, which lost 3 bases and 4 bases, there was a span of 14 bases. Germline lookup yields CDR1 SGHDT and CDR2 YYEEEE. CDR3 length: 15 amino acids.

This chain links TRBV5-4 with TRBJ2-4; perhaps TRBD2 as D (6 bases). This CDR3 has 16 residues. Deletions cut 0 bases from V and 8 bases from J, with 18 bases between. The V gene's germline CDR1 is SGHNT and CDR2 YYREEE (reference sequence). The CDR3 here is CASSLGTPGESDIQYF. For the CDR3, the DNA is TGTGCCAGCAGCTTGGGGACCCCGGGAGAGTCAGACATTCAGTACTTC.